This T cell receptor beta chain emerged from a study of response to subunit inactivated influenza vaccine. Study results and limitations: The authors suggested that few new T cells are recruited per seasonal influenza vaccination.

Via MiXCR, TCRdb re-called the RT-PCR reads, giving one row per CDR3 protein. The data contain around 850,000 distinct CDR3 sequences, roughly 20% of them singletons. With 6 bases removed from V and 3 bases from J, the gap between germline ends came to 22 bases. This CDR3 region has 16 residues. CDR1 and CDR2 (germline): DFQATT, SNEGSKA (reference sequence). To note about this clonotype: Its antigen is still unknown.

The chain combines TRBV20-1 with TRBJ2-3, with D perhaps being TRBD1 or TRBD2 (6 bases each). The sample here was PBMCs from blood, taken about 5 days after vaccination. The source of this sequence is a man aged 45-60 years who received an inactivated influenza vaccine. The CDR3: CSAPRQAGRGTDTQYF. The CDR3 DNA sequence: TGCAGTGCACCTCGACAGGCGGGGCGGGGTACAGATACGCAGTATTTT.